This TCR beta chain was obtained from a study of cytomegalovirus exposure and HLA in healthy donors. Sequencing was performed with immunoSEQ multiplex PCR; in TCRdb, only in-frame clones are kept and a portion is missing. The sample consists of approximately 210,000 clones, around 90% of them appearing once. Concerning this clone: Its cognate antigen is unknown.

This CDR3 is 15 amino acids long. After removal of 4 bases from V and 2 bases from J, the junction contained 7 bases not matched to a gene. Germline lookup yields CDR1 SGDLS and CDR2 YYNGEE. Study-level points and caveats: Published work reported that the classifier diagnosed cytomegalovirus status with high specificity and sensitivity.

V and J are TRBV9 and TRBJ2-3; 7 bases align to TRBD2. The receptor was derived from a woman aged 18 to 35 in good health and CMV-seronegative. Sequenced material: PBMCs. The CDR3 here is CASSQDGTITDTQYF. The CDR3 nucleotides are TGTGCCAGCAGCCAGGACGGGACTATCACAGATACGCAGTATTTT.